The 17 T cell receptor beta chains below were found in one sample sequenced in a study of neurological immune-mediated disorders. Time point noted: longitudinal time-point 3. Each CDR3 protein is one row after TCRdb ran MiXCR on the 5' RACE reads. There are roughly 53,000 distinct CDR3 sequences in the sample; roughly 8.3% occur only once, and roughly 2% lies in the top ten. The source material was PBMCs. The receptors were gathered from a middle-aged woman in good health.

This clonotype was counted many times. The chain carries TRBV20-1 and TRBJ2-7; 15 bases align to TRBD2. CDR1 is DFQATT and CDR2 is SNEGSKA in the germline V gene (reference sequence). The CDR3 contains 17 residues. With 4 bases clipped from V and 0 bases from J, the junction kept 7 bases outside the gene matches. The CDR3 region is CSANRGLAGGSSYEQYF. DNA of the CDR3: TGCAGTGCTAACAGGGGACTAGCGGGGGGCAGCTCCTACGAGCAGTACTTC.

This clonotype was detected many times. The V and J genes are TRBV4-3 and TRBJ2-7, with TRBD1 matching over 9 bases. V shed 3 bases, J shed 3 bases, and the junction held 9 bases outside the gene matches. Germline V gene lookup returns CDR1 LGHNA and CDR2 YSLEER. The CDR3 runs to 16 residues. CDR3 loop: CASSQFLTGGFYEQYF. CDR3 in DNA: TGCGCCAGCAGCCAGTTCTTGACAGGGGGATTCTACGAGCAGTACTTC.

This clonotype showed up many times. This chain links TRBV12-3 or TRBV12-4 with TRBJ1-2, with D possibly being TRBD1 (6 bases). The length of the CDR3 is 13 residues. V was cut by 7 bases and J by 2 bases, with 11 bases left in between. The CDR3 is CASTQGGNYGYTF. Written as DNA, the CDR3 is TGTGCCAGCACCCAAGGGGGGAACTATGGCTACACCTTC.

This clonotype was detected many times. The chain couples TRBV29-1 to TRBJ2-2; 11 bases line up with TRBD1. After removal of 3 bases from V and 5 bases from J, the junction contained 5 bases not matched to a gene. CDR1 is SQVTM and CDR2 is ANQGSEA in the germline V gene. This CDR3 region has 15 residues. The CDR3 DNA sequence: TGCAGCGTTGAGGGACAGGGGGTTGATACCGGGGAGCTGTTTTTT. Translating gives CSVEGQGVDTGELFF.

This clonotype was seen many times. The chain uses TRBV15 and TRBJ2-7, with D perhaps TRBD2 (5 bases). The V end lost 1 base, the J end lost 4 bases, and 14 bases lay between the germline ends. CDR1 is LNHNV and CDR2 is YYDKDF in the germline V gene (reference sequence). The CDR3 runs 15 residues. This chain's CDR3 is CATSRGGTAGYEQYF. Here the CDR3 DNA reads TGTGCCACCAGCAGAGGAGGCACGGCGGGTTACGAGCAGTACTTC. The full variable domain, rest sourced from reference TRBV15 and TRBJ2-7, is DAMVIQNPRYQVTQFGKPVTLSCSQTLNHNVMYWYQQKSSQAPKLLFHYYDKDFNNEADTPDNFQSRRPNTSFCFLDIRSPGLGDTAMYLCATSRGGTAGYEQYFGPGTRLTVT.

V usage is TRBV5-5 and J usage is TRBJ2-7; the D is unclear. The germline V and J ends were trimmed by 0 bases and 7 bases, with 14 bases remaining between them. CDR1 is SGHKS, CDR2 YYEKEE, per germline (reference sequence). The CDR3 contains 14 residues. In nucleotides, the CDR3 is TGTGCCAGCAGCTTGGCGTCAGGCGCCCCAGAGCAGTACTTC. Its translation: CASSLASGAPEQYF.

This clonotype showed up just a few times. The V and J genes are TRBV20-1 and TRBJ2-7, with 9 nucleotides matching TRBD2. Germline V gene sequence: CDR1 DFQATT, CDR2 SNEGSKA (reference sequence). The CDR3 is 14 residues long. The V and J ends lost 1 base and 5 bases, in that order; junction bases with no gene match: 6. The CDR3 bases are TGCAGTGCTAGAGTAGCGGGAGCGAAGCACGAGCAGTACTTC. This codes for CSARVAGAKHEQYF.

This clonotype was observed many times. The chain joins TRBV12-3 or TRBV12-4 to TRBJ1-1, with D maybe TRBD1 (6 bases). CDR3 length: 12 residues. This CDR3 is CVRRSGDTEAFF. The CDR3 DNA is TGTGTCCGAAGGTCAGGGGACACTGAAGCTTTCTTT.

This clonotype was recorded many times. The rearrangement joins TRBV6-2 or TRBV6-3 to TRBJ2-7, with D possibly TRBD1 on 6 matching bases. Germline V gives CDR1 MNHEY, CDR2 SVGEGT. Trimming pared 5 bases from V and 0 bases from J, leaving 14 bases between. The CDR3 loop spans 15 amino acids. In DNA form, the CDR3 reads TGTGCCAGCAGTGAATCCGGACAGAGCTCCTACGAGCAGTACTTC. This codes for CASSESGQSSYEQYF.

Many counts were recorded for this clonotype. This chain connects TRBV20-1 to TRBJ2-3; 7 positions match TRBD2. From germline, CDR1 is DFQATT and CDR2 SNEGSKA (reference sequence). J lost 1 base, V lost 8 bases, and 12 bases had no gene match. This CDR3 is built from 15 residues. CDR3 sequence (DNA): TGCAGTCGACGCAGCGGGATCGCTGGCACAGATACGCAGTATTTT. Its translation: CSRRSGIAGTDTQYF.

There are many counts of this clonotype. The CDR3 nucleotides are TGTGCCACCAGAGAGGACAGGGGGGTTCAGCCCCAGCATTTT. It specifies CATREDRGVQPQHF. The chain is built from TRBV15 and TRBJ1-5; 10 positions match TRBD1. Germline assignment: CDR1 LNHNV and CDR2 YYDKDF (reference sequence). V dropped 6 bases and J dropped 6; count of bases not matched to a gene: 5. The CDR3 length is 14 residues.

This clonotype was seen a few times. The J gene is TRBJ1-2, the V gene TRBV30; 10 nucleotides align to TRBD1. This CDR3 spans 13 amino acids. Trimming removed 3 bases from V and 5 bases from J; junction bases left unmatched: 3. Germline-derived CDR1 and CDR2 are GTSNPN and SVGIG (reference sequence). The CDR3 reads CAWRPGQGYGYTF. The CDR3 DNA reads as TGTGCCTGGAGGCCGGGACAGGGGTATGGCTACACCTTC.

This clonotype came up many times. The chain uses TRBV11-2 and TRBJ2-7, with D perhaps TRBD1 (5 bases). This CDR3 is 13 amino acids long. Trimming shortened V by 5 bases and J by 3 bases, and 11 bases separated the two germline ends. In germline, CDR1 is SGHAT, CDR2 FQNNGV. CDR3 in DNA: TGTGCCAGCAGCGACTTAGACAGCTACGAGCAGTACTTC. Its protein product is CASSDLDSYEQYF.

The table lists this clonotype with a few counts. The V and J genes are TRBV5-1 and TRBJ2-1, with D unresolved. Germline V gene lookup returns CDR1 SGHRS and CDR2 YFSETQ. The ends were cut back, 0 bases at V and 1 base at J, with 5 bases in the middle. This CDR3 comprises 14 residues. CDR3 residues: CASSLEQSYNEQFF. CDR3 DNA sequence: TGCGCCAGCAGCTTGGAGCAATCCTACAATGAGCAGTTCTTC.

In this sample, this clonotype turned up many times. For the CDR3, the DNA is TGCAGTGCCCCTAGGGACCTGAACACTGAAGCTTTCTTT. This codes for CSAPRDLNTEAFF. V gene TRBV20-1 combines with J gene TRBJ1-1; TRBD1 is a possible D gene (5 bases). Germline V gene sequence: CDR1 DFQATT, CDR2 SNEGSKA (reference sequence). The V end was cut by 6 bases, the J end by 0 bases, with 11 bases between. The CDR3 consists of 13 residues.

Judged by abundance, this clonotype is medium-sized (0.01 to 0.1%). The chain employs TRBV20-1 and TRBJ2-7; 13 bases line up with TRBD2. With 0 bases clipped from V and 0 bases from J, the junction kept 8 bases outside the gene matches. From germline, CDR1 is DFQATT and CDR2 SNEGSKA (reference sequence). The CDR3 spans 18 residues. CDR3 DNA sequence: TGCAGTGCTAGAGATCCAGGACTAGCGGGAGCGTTCTCCTACGAGCAGTACTTC. This translates into CSARDPGLAGAFSYEQYF.

Ten or more counts support this clonotype. The rearrangement joins TRBV10-3 to TRBJ2-2; a possible D gene is TRBD1 (6 bases). CDR3 size: 15 residues. V was trimmed by 6 bases and J by 0 bases, leaving 11 bases between them. Per germline, CDR1 ENHRY and CDR2 SYGVKD. CDR3 DNA: TGTGCCATCAGCGGTACAGGGACGAACACCGGGGAGCTGTTTTTT. This sequence encodes CAISGTGTNTGELFF.